A selection of T cell receptor beta chains follows, all from one sample in a study of blood T cell repertoires in COVID-19. The repertoire was sequenced with immunoSEQ multiplex PCR; TCRdb's copy has only in-frame clones and lacks some. The data contain some 500,000 clones, around nine tenths of them singletons. Sequenced material: PBMCs or T cells enriched from blood (not recorded which). These TCRs come from a woman between 40 and 50 years old who had recovered from COVID-19. Both conserved end residues are part of each CDR3. D genes are given only for firm matches. Clone size appears in some rows only: once, few, many, or a class for an expanded clone.

d_call	v_call	j_call	clone_size	cdr3_aa	cdr3_nt
TRBD2	TRBV10-3	TRBJ2-7	-	CAIRTSGGGKEQYF	TGTGCCATCAGGACTAGCGGAGGGGGAAAGGAGCAGTACTTC
-	TRBV15	TRBJ2-1	-	CATSTSLGSSYNEQFF	TGTGCCACCAGCACCTCCTTGGGGAGCTCCTACAATGAGCAGTTCTTC
-	TRBV18	TRBJ2-5	-	CASSPLGLADQETQYF	TGTGCCAGCTCACCACTTGGATTAGCCGACCAAGAGACCCAGTACTTC
-	TRBV7-9	TRBJ1-2	-	CASSPPSGHIYYGYTF	TGTGCCAGCAGCCCACCCTCGGGACACATCTACTATGGCTACACCTTC
-	TRBV5-8	TRBJ1-1	-	CASSPLWGQNTEAFF	TGTGCCAGCAGCCCCTTATGGGGGCAGAACACTGAAGCTTTCTTT
-	TRBV7-9	TRBJ1-1	once	CASSLISFSTEAFF	TGTGCCAGCAGCTTAATATCTTTTAGCACTGAAGCTTTCTTT
-	TRBV6-5	TRBJ2-1	-	CASSYSGRSVNEQFF	TGTGCCAGCAGTTACTCCGGTAGATCGGTCAATGAGCAGTTCTTC
TRBD1	TRBV6-2/TRBV6-3	TRBJ2-1	-	CASSPQGGSYNEQFF	TGTGCCAGCAGTCCACAGGGGGGATCCTACAATGAGCAGTTCTTC
-	TRBV19	TRBJ1-5	-	CASSRGDGYNQPQHF	TGTGCCAGTAGTAGGGGGGACGGGTACAATCAGCCCCAGCATTTT
TRBD2	TRBV19	TRBJ2-1	-	CASKLLADSYNEQFF	TGTGCCAGTAAACTGCTAGCGGACTCCTACAATGAGCAGTTCTTC
-	TRBV3-1/TRBV3-2	TRBJ1-3	-	CASSQSGGGYTIYF	TGTGCCAGCAGCCAATCGGGAGGCGGATACACCATATATTTT
TRBD2	TRBV27	TRBJ2-2	-	CASTLQGLAGGELFF	TGTGCCAGCACCCTACAGGGACTAGCGGGTGGGGAGCTGTTTTTT
TRBD2	TRBV18	TRBJ2-3	-	CASSPLPSGSLREKDTQYF	TGTGCCAGCTCACCACTTCCTAGCGGGAGTCTCCGGGAGAAAGATACGCAGTATTTT
-	TRBV21-1	TRBJ2-1	-	CASSKNFVRVPGTSGIYEQFF	TGTGCCAGCAGCAAAAATTTTGTTAGGGTGCCCGGGACTAGCGGGATCTATGAGCAGTTCTTC
TRBD2	TRBV11-2	TRBJ2-1	-	CASSSNSGRGGEQFF	TGTGCCAGCAGCTCCAATAGCGGGAGAGGCGGTGAGCAGTTCTTC
-	TRBV10-3	TRBJ2-1	-	CAISDLGGPAEQFF	TGTGCCATCAGTGATCTGGGGGGTCCAGCTGAGCAGTTCTTC
TRBD2	TRBV4-1	TRBJ2-1	-	CASSQVAGEQFF	TGCGCCAGCAGCCAGGTAGCGGGTGAGCAGTTCTTC
-	TRBV11-3	TRBJ1-2	-	CASSLDSDSNGYTF	TGTGCCAGCAGCTTAGATTCGGACAGTAATGGCTACACCTTC
-	TRBV5-1	TRBJ2-1	-	CASSLGADYNEQFF	TGCGCCAGCAGCTTGGGGGCTGACTACAATGAGCAGTTCTTC
-	TRBV28	TRBJ2-6	once	CASSLLGTGANVLTF	TGTGCCAGCAGTTTGCTAGGTACTGGGGCCAACGTCCTGACTTTC
TRBD2	TRBV9	TRBJ2-5	-	CASSREGGETQYF	TGTGCCAGCTCCCGGGAGGGTGGAGAGACCCAGTACTTC
-	TRBV2	TRBJ1-2	-	CASSPDWLNPETIYGYTF	TGTGCCAGCAGCCCCGACTGGCTCAACCCCGAGACTATCTATGGCTACACCTTC
-	TRBV30	TRBJ1-5	-	CAWSYGENQPQHF	TGTGCCTGGAGCTACGGAGAAAATCAGCCCCAGCATTTT
TRBD2	TRBV27	TRBJ2-7	-	CASRPKEASGFYEQYF	TGTGCCAGCAGACCCAAAGAGGCTAGCGGGTTCTACGAGCAGTACTTC
-	TRBV7-9	TRBJ2-1	-	CASSFQANEQFF	TGTGCCAGCAGCTTCCAGGCCAATGAGCAGTTCTTC
-	TRBV30	TRBJ1-2	-	CARDWGRGGYTF	TGTGCCCGCGATTGGGGGCGAGGTGGCTACACCTTC
-	TRBV7-9	TRBJ1-3	-	CASSLVGAARPDSGNTIYF	TGTGCCAGCAGCTTAGTGGGGGCGGCCAGGCCTGACTCTGGAAACACCATATATTTT
-	TRBV3-1/TRBV3-2	TRBJ2-3	-	CASSQDGSRRLTDTQYF	TGTGCCAGCAGCCAAGATGGTTCTAGGAGACTCACAGATACGCAGTATTTT
-	TRBV11-3	TRBJ2-7	few	CASSLGTGASSYEQYF	TGTGCCAGCAGCTTAGGGACGGGAGCGAGCTCCTACGAGCAGTACTTC
-	TRBV5-5	TRBJ2-7	-	CASSRWEDEQYF	TGTGCCAGCAGCCGGTGGGAGGACGAGCAGTACTTC
-	TRBV13	TRBJ2-7	-	CASSPEGPAGYEQYF	TGTGCCAGCAGCCCCGAGGGACCGGCGGGATACGAGCAGTACTTC
TRBD2	TRBV4-3	TRBJ2-2	-	CASSQERLAVLNTGELFF	TGCGCCAGCAGCCAAGAGCGACTAGCGGTGTTGAACACCGGGGAGCTGTTTTTT
-	TRBV12-5	TRBJ1-2	-	CASGPGRTTLWTF	TGTGCTAGTGGTCCCGGGAGGACAACTCTGTGGACCTTC
TRBD2	TRBV19	TRBJ2-1	-	CASSNPSGKNNEQFF	TGTGCCAGTAGTAATCCTAGCGGGAAAAACAATGAGCAGTTCTTC
-	TRBV2	TRBJ1-4	-	CASSYVSGGLNEKLFF	TGTGCCAGCAGCTATGTTTCCGGAGGGTTAAATGAAAAACTGTTTTTT
-	TRBV10-2	TRBJ2-1	-	CASSESHRVSANEQFF	TGCGCCAGCAGTGAGTCGCACAGGGTCAGTGCGAATGAGCAGTTCTTC
-	TRBV29-1	TRBJ2-3	-	CSVDGRGGTDTQYF	TGCAGCGTTGATGGAAGGGGAGGTACAGATACGCAGTATTTT
TRBD1	TRBV11-2	TRBJ2-5	-	CAGSSGGERETQYF	TGTGCCGGATCATCAGGGGGCGAACGGGAGACCCAGTACTTC
-	TRBV6-5	TRBJ2-5	-	CASRLEETQYF	TGTGCCAGCAGACTAGAAGAGACCCAGTACTTC